This T cell receptor (beta chain) was identified during a study of T cell responses to AZD1222 COVID-19 vaccine. Whole-study findings and limits: Epitopes outside B.1.351 and B.1.1.7 mutated regions reportedly drew nearly half of spike TCRs. Most donors were white British, females outnumbered males, and clonal diversity was possibly underestimated. Only a handful of AZD1222 recipients, about six in all, had baseline seropositivity.

This CDR3 region has 14 residues. Germline lookup yields CDR1 MDHEN and CDR2 SYDVKM. The V and J ends lost 6 bases and 11 bases respectively, with 19 bases between them. Second-dose timings of about 4 or about 12 weeks were pooled. As concerns this clone: What it recognizes is unknown.

Data came from immunoSEQ multiplex PCR; TCRdb stores just in-frame clones and leaves some out. The sample records 150,000 to 200,000 clones, roughly 94% being singletons. The specimen comprised peripheral blood, sampled 28 days after the second AZD1222 dose. The receptor comes from an adult who received the AZD1222 COVID-19 vaccine. The gene calls are TRBV28 and TRBJ1-4, with a tentative D call TRBD1 (5 bases). The CDR3 DNA sequence: TGTGCCAGCAGCGACGGGGGGTTCCCCGAGAAACTGTTTTTT. Amino acids: CASSDGGFPEKLFF.